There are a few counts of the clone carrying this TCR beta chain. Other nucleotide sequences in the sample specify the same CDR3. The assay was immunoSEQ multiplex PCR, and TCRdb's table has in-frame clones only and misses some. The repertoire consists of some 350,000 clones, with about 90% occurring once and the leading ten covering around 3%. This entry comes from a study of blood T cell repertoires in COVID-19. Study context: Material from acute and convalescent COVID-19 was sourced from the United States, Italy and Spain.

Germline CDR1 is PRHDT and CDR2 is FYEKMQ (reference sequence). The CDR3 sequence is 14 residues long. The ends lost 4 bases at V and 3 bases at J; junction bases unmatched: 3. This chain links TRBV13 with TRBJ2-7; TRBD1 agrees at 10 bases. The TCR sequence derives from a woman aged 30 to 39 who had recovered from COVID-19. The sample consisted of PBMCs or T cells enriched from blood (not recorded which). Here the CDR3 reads CASSSRDRGYEQYF. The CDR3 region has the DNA TGTGCCAGCAGCTCCCGGGACAGGGGCTACGAGCAGTACTTC.